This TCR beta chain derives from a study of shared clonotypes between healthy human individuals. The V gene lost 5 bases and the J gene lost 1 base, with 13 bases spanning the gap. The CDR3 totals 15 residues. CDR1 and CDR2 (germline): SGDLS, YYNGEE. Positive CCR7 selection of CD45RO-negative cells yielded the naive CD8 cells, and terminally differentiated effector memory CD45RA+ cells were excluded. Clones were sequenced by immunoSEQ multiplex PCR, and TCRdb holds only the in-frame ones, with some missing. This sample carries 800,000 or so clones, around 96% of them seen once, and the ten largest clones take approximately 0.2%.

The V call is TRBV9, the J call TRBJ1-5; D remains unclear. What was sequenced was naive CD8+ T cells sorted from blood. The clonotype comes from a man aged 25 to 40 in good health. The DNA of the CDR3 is TGTGCCAGCAGACTAGGCAGAGCAAGCAATCAGCCCCAGCATTTT. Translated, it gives CASRLGRASNQPQHF.